What follows is one TCR beta chain and its context. This specimen comes from a study of blood T cell repertoires in COVID-19. For the study at large: Collection of acute and convalescent COVID-19 samples took place in the United States, Italy and Spain. The cDNA or gDNA used as material had been derived from T cells, B-cell-depleted T cells, or PBMCs.

CDR3 length: 15 amino acids. The V gene's germline CDR1 is MNHEY and CDR2 SVGAGI. Trimming at V came to 7 bases and at J to 3 bases, leaving 9 bases not matched to a gene. Authors' data handling: Amplification of reference gene primers provided the estimated nucleated cell counts. Method: immunoSEQ multiplex PCR; TCRdb's copy keeps in-frame clones and lacks some. The D gene and trimming were derived from the DNA, and the V and J assignments and clone size from that table. The data show 200,000 to 300,000 clones, about nine tenths seen once. The TCR sequence derives from a man between 60 and 75 years old who had recovered from COVID-19. The sample comprised peripheral blood. The chain is built from TRBV6-5 and TRBJ2-5; the match to TRBD2 covers 9 bases. Here the CDR3 reads CASNPSRGGKETQYF. The CDR3 nucleotides are TGTGCCAGCAACCCCTCGCGGGGGGGCAAAGAGACCCAGTACTTC.